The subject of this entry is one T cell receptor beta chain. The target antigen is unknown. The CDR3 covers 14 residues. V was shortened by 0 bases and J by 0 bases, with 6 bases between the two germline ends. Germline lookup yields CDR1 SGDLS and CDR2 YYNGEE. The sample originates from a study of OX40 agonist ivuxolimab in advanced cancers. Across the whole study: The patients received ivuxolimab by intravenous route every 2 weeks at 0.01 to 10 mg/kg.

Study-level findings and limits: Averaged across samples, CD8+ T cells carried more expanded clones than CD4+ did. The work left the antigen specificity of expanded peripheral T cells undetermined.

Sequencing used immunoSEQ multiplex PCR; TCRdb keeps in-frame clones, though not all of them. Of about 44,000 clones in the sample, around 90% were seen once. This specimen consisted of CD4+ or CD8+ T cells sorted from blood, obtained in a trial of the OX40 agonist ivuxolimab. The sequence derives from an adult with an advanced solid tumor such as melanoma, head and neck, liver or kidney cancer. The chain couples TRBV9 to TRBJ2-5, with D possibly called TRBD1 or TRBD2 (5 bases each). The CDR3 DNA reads TGTGCCAGCAGCGTAGGGGGGAACCAAGAGACCCAGTACTTC. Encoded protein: CASSVGGNQETQYF. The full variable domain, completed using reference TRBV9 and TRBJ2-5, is DSGVTQTPKHLITATGQRVTLRCSPRSGDLSVYWYQQSLDQGLQFLIQYYNGEERAKGNILERFSAQQFPDLHSELNLSSLELGDSALYFCASSVGGNQETQYFGPGTRLLVL.